These 32 T cell receptor beta chains were sequenced from one sample in a study of cytomegalovirus exposure and HLA in healthy donors. It was with 60 Vbeta and 13 Jbeta primers that the PCR ran. Using immunoSEQ multiplex PCR, the repertoire was profiled, and TCRdb retains in-frame clones only, with some absent. The sample contains approximately 86,000 clones, around three quarters of which appear only once. Material: PBMCs. The receptors stem from a man aged 40-50 years in good health and CMV-seronegative.

The chain has TRBV5-1 and TRBJ1-3; 7 bases align to TRBD1. This CDR3 is built from 15 residues. The trim removed 4 bases at V and 0 bases at J, leaving 4 bases unmatched. Germline V CDR1 and CDR2: SGHRS, YFSETQ. CDR3 nucleotides: TGCGCCAGCAGCACAGGGGACAGCTCTGGAAACACCATATATTTT. Translated: CASSTGDSSGNTIYF.

This chain uses TRBV27 with TRBJ2-2; D gene uncertain. V gave up 3 bases and J gave up 4 bases, with 9 bases separating them. The germline V gene encodes CDR1 MNHEY and CDR2 SMNVEV (reference sequence). The CDR3 runs to 14 residues. CDR3 in DNA: TGTGCCAGCAGTTTCGGTCCGATCACCGGGGAGCTGTTTTTT. Translation: CASSFGPITGELFF.

This chain uses TRBV5-1 with TRBJ2-1; 8 positions agree with TRBD2. Germline V gene lookup returns CDR1 SGHRS and CDR2 YFSETQ. Trimming cost V 6 bases and J 9 bases; bases outside gene matches: 5. The CDR3 sequence is 12 residues long. DNA of the CDR3: TGCGCCAGCATTTCAGCGGGGGCTGAGCAGTTCTTC. Amino acids: CASISAGAEQFF.

Notes on this clone: Sequence at one end of the junction differs from germline and may be a read error. The V and J genes are TRBV7-9 and TRBJ1-6; unclear D gene. In germline, CDR1 is SEHNR, CDR2 FQNEAQ (reference sequence). CDR3 size: 12 residues. CDR3 bases: TGTTCCAGCAGACAAGATAATTCACCCCTCCACTTT. Its protein product is CSSRQDNSPLHF.

The chain couples TRBV6-1 to TRBJ1-1; D possibly corresponds to TRBD1 (5 bases). Between the trimmed V and J ends, which lost 6 bases and 4 bases, there was a span of 12 bases. CDR3 length: 13 residues. The V gene's germline CDR1 is MNHNS and CDR2 SASEGT. The CDR3 sequence: CASRPMGGTEAFF. In DNA, the CDR3 is TGTGCCAGCAGGCCGATGGGGGGCACTGAAGCTTTCTTT.

The chain is built from TRBV5-4 and TRBJ1-2; D is unresolved. This CDR3 spans 13 amino acids. Germline CDR1 SGHNT, CDR2 YYREEE (reference sequence). Trimming removed 5 bases at V and 2 bases at J, with 10 bases between. The chain's CDR3 is CASRGSGNYGYTF. The DNA for the CDR3 is TGTGCCAGCAGGGGTTCGGGAAACTATGGCTACACCTTC.

This clone has only a few counts. The chain carries TRBV27 and TRBJ2-7, with D possibly TRBD1 on 6 matching bases. Germline assignment: CDR1 MNHEY and CDR2 SMNVEV (reference sequence). The CDR3 is made up of 12 amino acids. The V gene lost 4 bases and the J gene lost 5 bases, with 9 bases spanning the gap. The CDR3 here is CASSSQGHEQYF. The DNA of the CDR3 is TGTGCCAGCAGTTCTCAGGGGCACGAGCAGTACTTC.

This sequence joins TRBV28 and TRBJ1-1, with 7 positions matching TRBD1. The germline gives CDR1 MDHEN, CDR2 SYDVKM. CDR3 length equals 14 residues. The V segment lost 3 bases and the J segment 5 bases; nucleotides outside the gene matches: 6. The CDR3 region is CASSLRGLWTEAFF. The DNA of the CDR3 is TGTGCCAGCAGTTTGAGGGGGCTATGGACTGAAGCTTTCTTT.

The chain recombines TRBV9 with TRBJ1-1; D may be TRBD1 (5 bases). The CDR3 runs to 13 residues. Germline CDR1 and CDR2: SGDLS and YYNGEE. Trimming took 3 bases from V and 4 from J, leaving 10 bases between them. For the CDR3, the DNA is TGTGCCAGCAGCGCCCCAGGGTTCACTGAAGCTTTCTTT. It translates to CASSAPGFTEAFF.

This chain joins TRBV6-1 and TRBJ1-2; the match to TRBD1 covers 8 bases. V lost 0 bases, J lost 2 bases, and 2 bases stayed unmatched. This CDR3 comprises 15 residues. Germline lookup yields CDR1 MNHNS and CDR2 SASEGT. In DNA form, the CDR3 reads TGTGCCAGCAGTGAAGCGCGGACAGGGAACTATGGCTACACCTTC. This sequence encodes CASSEARTGNYGYTF.

The chain recombines TRBV7-2 with TRBJ1-4; D may be TRBD1 (5 bases). CDR1 and CDR2 from the germline V gene are SGHTA and FQGNSA. CDR3 length: 15 amino acids. Trimming removed 5 bases at V and 5 bases at J, with 15 bases between. The CDR3 nucleotides read TGTGCCAGCAGCCCCGTTACAGGTTCCAATGAAAAACTGTTTTTT. It specifies CASSPVTGSNEKLFF.

This clone was seen a handful of times. V usage is TRBV15 and J usage is TRBJ1-6; D unclear. This CDR3 contains 12 residues. Trimming cost V 1 base and J 8 bases, with 3 bases left between them. In germline, CDR1 is LNHNV, CDR2 YYDKDF (reference sequence). The CDR3 protein is CATSRAYSPLHF. The CDR3, as DNA: TGTGCCACCAGCAGAGCCTATTCACCCCTCCACTTT.

The chain is built from TRBV30 and TRBJ2-6; D possibly corresponds to TRBD1 (5 bases). CDR1 GTSNPN and CDR2 SVGIG come from the germline V gene (reference sequence). The CDR3 totals 19 residues. Trimming shortened V by 0 bases and J by 0 bases, and 18 bases separated the two germline ends. CDR3 residues: CAWSVSRQSHPSGANVLTF. CDR3 coding DNA: TGTGCCTGGAGTGTATCCAGACAGTCTCACCCCTCTGGGGCCAACGTCCTGACTTTC.

This clone was picked up one time. This chain links TRBV7-3 with TRBJ1-5; D is unresolved. CDR1 and CDR2 from the germline V gene are SGHTA and FQGTGA. This CDR3 comprises 13 residues. Trimming left V 4 bases short and J 7 bases short, with 11 bases between. In DNA, the CDR3 is TGTGCCAGCAGCTGGGAGGGTAACCAGCCCCAGCATTTT. Protein sequence: CASSWEGNQPQHF.

In this sample, this clone turned up once. This chain joins TRBV5-1 and TRBJ2-3; 11 nucleotides agree with TRBD2. This CDR3 has 18 amino acids. The V segment lost 2 bases and the J segment 1 base; nucleotides outside the gene matches: 9. Germline CDR1 SGHRS, CDR2 YFSETQ. The DNA for the CDR3 is TGCGCCAGCAGCTTTCTAGCGGGGGGACCTGGGGGCACAGATACGCAGTATTTT. As protein: CASSFLAGGPGGTDTQYF.

The table lists this clone with a count of one. For the CDR3, the DNA is TGTGCCAGCAGCGTAGCGGGTTTGGAGAGCTCTGGAAACACCATATATTTT. Its protein is CASSVAGLESSGNTIYF. This rearrangement joins TRBV9 to TRBJ1-3, with no clear D. The CDR3 is 17 amino acids. V lost 0 bases, J lost 0 bases, and 13 bases lay in between. Germline V gene sequence: CDR1 SGDLS, CDR2 YYNGEE. The variable domain in full, completed from reference TRBV9 and TRBJ1-3, reads DSGVTQTPKHLITATGQRVTLRCSPRSGDLSVYWYQQSLDQGLQFLIQYYNGEERAKGNILERFSAQQFPDLHSELNLSSLELGDSALYFCASSVAGLESSGNTIYFGEGSWLTVV.

The rearrangement uses TRBV6-5 and TRBJ2-5; D is undetermined. The CDR3 has 12 residues. Trimming shortened V by 6 bases and J by 5 bases, and 10 bases separated the two germline ends. In germline, CDR1 is MNHEY, CDR2 SVGAGI. CDR3 residues: CASSPIGETQYF. Written as DNA, the CDR3 is TGTGCCAGCAGCCCCATCGGTGAGACCCAGTACTTC.

The gene calls are TRBV19 and TRBJ1-5, with 7 bases matching TRBD1. There are 17 residues in the CDR3. V lost 4 bases to trimming and J lost 1 base; unmatched junction nucleotides: 10. Germline loops: CDR1 LNHDA, CDR2 SQIVND (reference sequence). In nucleotides, the CDR3 is TGTGCCAGTAGTACTGGCCTGACAGGGTTAAGCAATCAGCCCCAGCATTTT. Translated, it gives CASSTGLTGLSNQPQHF.

A single count supports this clone. This chain links TRBV5-1 with TRBJ2-7, with D maybe TRBD1 (5 bases). With 0 bases removed from V and 1 base from J, the gap between germline ends came to 11 bases. CDR3 length equals 15 residues. Germline V gene data show CDR1 as SGHRS and CDR2 as YFSETQ. CDR3 sequence reads: CASSLADWTSYEQYF. Here the CDR3 DNA reads TGCGCCAGCAGCTTGGCCGATTGGACATCCTACGAGCAGTACTTC.

V is TRBV5-6 and J is TRBJ2-3, with 8 bases identical to TRBD1. V trimming: 0 bases; J trimming: 5 bases; junction bases outside the gene matches: 8. CDR3 size: 16 residues. The germline CDR1 and CDR2 sequences are SGHDT and YYEEEE. DNA for the CDR3: TGTGCCAGCAGCTTGGTTGCAGGGGGCGATGGAGATACGCAGTATTTT. Protein: CASSLVAGGDGDTQYF. Drawing the rest from reference TRBV5-6 and TRBJ2-3, the complete variable domain is DAGVTQSPTHLIKTRGQQVTLRCSPKSGHDTVSWYQQALGQGPQFIFQYYEEEERQRGNFPDRFSGHQFPNYSSELNVNALLLGDSALYLCASSLVAGGDGDTQYFGPGTRLTVL.

This clone has just one count. The chain joins TRBV19 to TRBJ2-7; 7 bases align to TRBD2. The CDR3 is 13 residues long. From germline, CDR1 is LNHDA and CDR2 SQIVND (reference sequence). V was pared by 10 bases and J by 6 bases, with 12 bases of the junction left unmatched. CDR3 sequence (DNA): TGTGCCACCGGGGAGGGGTTAGGGATCGAGCAGTACTTC. Residues: CATGEGLGIEQYF.

There are a few counts of this clone. This CDR3 is CASSLVRGNNSPLHF. DNA of the CDR3: TGTGCCAGCAGCTTAGTTCGGGGGAACAATTCACCCCTCCACTTT. The chain is built from TRBV7-2 and TRBJ1-6; maybe TRBD1 (5 bases). This CDR3 comprises 15 residues. V gave up 1 base and J gave up 7 bases, with 11 bases separating them. Germline lookup yields CDR1 SGHTA and CDR2 FQGNSA. Full variable domain (missing parts from reference TRBV7-2 and TRBJ1-6): GAGVSQSPSNKVTEKGKDVELRCDPISGHTALYWYRQSLGQGLEFLIYFQGNSAPDKSGLPSDRFSAERTGGSVSTLTIQRTQQEDSAVYLCASSLVRGNNSPLHFGNGTRLTVT.

V gene TRBV5-1 combines with J gene TRBJ1-1; 8 bases line up with TRBD1. V dropped 4 bases and J dropped 1; count of bases not matched to a gene: 3. The CDR3 loop spans 14 amino acids. Germline V gene lookup returns CDR1 SGHRS and CDR2 YFSETQ. The CDR3 DNA reads TGCGCCAGCAGCGGGACAGGCCAGAACACTGAAGCTTTCTTT. This sequence encodes CASSGTGQNTEAFF.

The chain uses TRBV7-6 and TRBJ1-4; TRBD1 matches at 8 bases. The junction had 8 bases not matched to a gene; V was cut back by 1 base and J by 1 base. CDR3 length: 18 amino acids. Germline assignment: CDR1 SGHVS and CDR2 FNYEAQ. As DNA, the CDR3 is TGTGCCAGCAGCTTAGGGACAGGGCCCCTTTTAACTAATGAAAAACTGTTTTTT. Protein: CASSLGTGPLLTNEKLFF.

This rearrangement joins TRBV5-5 to TRBJ2-7, with 8 bases fitting TRBD1. The trim removed 4 bases at V and 4 bases at J, leaving 10 bases unmatched. CDR3 size: 15 residues. Per the germline V gene, CDR1 is SGHKS and CDR2 is YYEKEE (reference sequence). This CDR3 is CASSGRTGGGYEQYF. The CDR3 bases are TGTGCCAGCAGCGGAAGAACAGGGGGTGGGTACGAGCAGTACTTC.

The chain joins TRBV7-2 to TRBJ1-4; D not certain. V was shortened by 0 bases and J by 1 base, with 15 bases between the two germline ends. The CDR3 has 18 amino acids. The germline V gene encodes CDR1 SGHTA and CDR2 FQGNSA. Here the CDR3 reads CASSLALGSRGTNEKLFF. For the CDR3, the DNA is TGTGCCAGCAGCTTAGCGCTGGGGAGCCGGGGAACTAATGAAAAACTGTTTTTT.

The CDR3 sequence is CASSEGGMNTEAFF. CDR3 bases: TGTGCCAGCAGTGAGGGAGGGATGAACACTGAAGCTTTCTTT. V gene TRBV6-4 combines with J gene TRBJ1-1; the D is unclear. The CDR3 sequence is 14 residues long. V was trimmed by 3 bases and J by 0 bases, leaving 8 bases between them. Per germline, CDR1 MRHNA and CDR2 SNTAGT.

CDR3 loop: CASSKHPVTDTQYF. CDR3 bases: TGTGCCAGTAGTAAGCATCCGGTCACAGATACGCAGTATTTT. V gene TRBV19 combines with J gene TRBJ2-3; D remains ambiguous. V was pared by 4 bases and J by 2 bases, with 10 bases between. The CDR3 totals 14 residues. The germline V gene has CDR1 LNHDA and CDR2 SQIVND (reference sequence).

There are a few counts of this clone. The rearrangement uses TRBV6-5 and TRBJ1-4, with 8 positions matching TRBD1. V trimming: 4 bases; J trimming: 5 bases; junction bases outside the gene matches: 9. The CDR3 is 16 amino acids. Germline lookup yields CDR1 MNHEY and CDR2 SVGAGI. CDR3 bases: TGTGCCAGCAGTTTCCACCGGACAGGGCGAAATGAAAAACTGTTTTTT. It specifies CASSFHRTGRNEKLFF.

V and J are TRBV4-3 and TRBJ2-1; tentatively, D is TRBD1 (6 bases). The V end was cut by 3 bases, the J end by 7 bases, with 16 bases between. The germline V gene encodes CDR1 LGHNA and CDR2 YSLEER. This CDR3 is 15 amino acids long. CDR3 in amino acids: CASSQPGHLENEQFF. CDR3 nucleotides: TGCGCCAGCAGCCAGCCGGGACACCTCGAGAATGAGCAGTTCTTC.

Only a few counts were recorded for this clone. The genes are TRBV6-1 and TRBJ2-7, with D possibly matching TRBD1 (6 bases). There are 14 residues in the CDR3. CDR1 and CDR2 (germline): MNHNS, SASEGT. With 1 base removed from V and 3 bases from J, the gap between germline ends came to 10 bases. The CDR3 sequence: CASSEGRGYYEQYF. The CDR3 region has the DNA TGTGCCAGCAGTGAAGGTAGGGGGTACTACGAGCAGTACTTC.

Points on this clone: The sample contains more than one DNA sequence encoding this CDR3. The genes are TRBV7-2 and TRBJ1-1; TRBD1 matches at 7 bases. Unmatched junction bases numbered 3, after V lost 3 bases and J lost 2 bases. The length of the CDR3 is 14 residues. Germline CDR1 reads SGHTA; CDR2 reads FQGNSA. The CDR3 loop reads CASSFNRGNTEAFF. The CDR3 nucleotides read TGTGCCAGCAGCTTCAACAGGGGAAACACTGAAGCTTTCTTT.